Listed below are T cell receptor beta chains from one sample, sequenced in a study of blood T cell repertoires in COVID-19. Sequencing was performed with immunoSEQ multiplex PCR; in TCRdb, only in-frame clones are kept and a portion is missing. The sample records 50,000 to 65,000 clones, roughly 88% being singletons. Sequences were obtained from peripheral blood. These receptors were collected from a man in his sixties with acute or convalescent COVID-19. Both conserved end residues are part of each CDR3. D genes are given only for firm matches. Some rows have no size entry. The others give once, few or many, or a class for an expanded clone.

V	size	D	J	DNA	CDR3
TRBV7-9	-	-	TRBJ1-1	TGTGCCAGCAGCTTAGAGGGGGGGCGAGGCACTGAAGCTTTCTTT	CASSLEGGRGTEAFF
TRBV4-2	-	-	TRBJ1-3	TGTGCCAGCAGCCCTGCGGAAGGAACCTCTGGAAACACCATATATTTT	CASSPAEGTSGNTIYF
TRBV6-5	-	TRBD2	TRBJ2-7	TGTGCCAGCAGTTACTTCGTGGGAGGGCAAGAGCAGTACTTC	CASSYFVGGQEQYF
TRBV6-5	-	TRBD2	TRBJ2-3	TGTGCCAGCAGGGGACCCCGGGGGGGCACAGATACGCAGTATTTT	CASRGPRGGTDTQYF
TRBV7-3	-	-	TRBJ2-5	TGTGCCAGCAGCCCCACTCGATTCGAGACCCAGTACTTC	CASSPTRFETQYF
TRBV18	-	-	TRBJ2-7	TGTGCCAGCTCATCAGGTAGTTACGAGCAGTACTTC	CASSSGSYEQYF
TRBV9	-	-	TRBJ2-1	TGTGCCAGCAGCGTACAGGGGTGGGATGAGCAGTTCTTC	CASSVQGWDEQFF
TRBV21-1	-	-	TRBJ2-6	TGTGCCAGCAGCAAAGGCCGATCCCCAGTAACAACAGACAGGGAGGTGGCGGGGGCCAACGTCCTGACTTTC	CASSKGRSPVTTDREVAGANVLTF
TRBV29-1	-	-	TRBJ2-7	TGCAGCGTTGAAGTTCGCGGGGAGAGGCTCTACGAGCAGTACTTC	CSVEVRGERLYEQYF
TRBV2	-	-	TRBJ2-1	TGTGCCAGCAGTGTGACCAGGGAAGGTGAGCAGTTCTTC	CASSVTREGEQFF
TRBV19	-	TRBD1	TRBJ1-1	TGTGCCAGTAGTGACAGGGTGGGGGTCACTGAAGCTTTCTTT	CASSDRVGVTEAFF
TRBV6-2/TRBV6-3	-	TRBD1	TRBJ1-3	TGTGCCAGCAGTACCGTCGCGACAGGGGTTGAATCTGGAAACACCATATATTTT	CASSTVATGVESGNTIYF
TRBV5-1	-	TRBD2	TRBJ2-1	TGCGCCAGCAGCTTGATACCAGCGGGAGCCCTCAATGAGCAGTTCTTC	CASSLIPAGALNEQFF
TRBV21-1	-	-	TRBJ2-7	TGTGCCAGCATCCTCCCCGAAAATGGCGGGAGGTACGAGCAGTACTTC	CASILPENGGRYEQYF
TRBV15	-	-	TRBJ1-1	TGTGCCACCAGCAGAGATAGGAGAGTTGAAGCTTTCTTT	CATSRDRRVEAFF
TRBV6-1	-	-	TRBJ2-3	TGTGCCAGCAGTGAATATCAGGGCTGGGATACGCAGTATTTT	CASSEYQGWDTQYF
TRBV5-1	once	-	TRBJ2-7	TGCGCCAGCAGCCATCATTACCGGGACACCTACGAGCAGTACTTC	CASSHHYRDTYEQYF
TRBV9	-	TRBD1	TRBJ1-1	TGTGCCAGCAGCGCAACAGGGGTGCGCTACACTGAAGCTTTCTTT	CASSATGVRYTEAFF
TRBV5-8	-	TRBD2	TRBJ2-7	TGTGCCAGCAGCTTGGAATATGGGAATAGCGGGCAATCCTACGAGCAGTACTTC	CASSLEYGNSGQSYEQYF
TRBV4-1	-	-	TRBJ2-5	TGCGCCAGCAGCCACATCTTCTACAGGGATCAAGAGACCCAGTACTTC	CASSHIFYRDQETQYF
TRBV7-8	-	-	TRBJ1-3	TGTGCCAGCAGCGTGTGGGGCGGAAACACCATATATTTT	CASSVWGGNTIYF
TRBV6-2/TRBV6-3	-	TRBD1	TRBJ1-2	TGTGCCAGCAGTTACGACAGGGGGGACTATGGCTACACCTTC	CASSYDRGDYGYTF
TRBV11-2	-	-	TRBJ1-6	TGTGCCAGCAGCCTTTGGACGGGGAGCTCCTATAATTCACCCCTCCACTTT	CASSLWTGSSYNSPLHF